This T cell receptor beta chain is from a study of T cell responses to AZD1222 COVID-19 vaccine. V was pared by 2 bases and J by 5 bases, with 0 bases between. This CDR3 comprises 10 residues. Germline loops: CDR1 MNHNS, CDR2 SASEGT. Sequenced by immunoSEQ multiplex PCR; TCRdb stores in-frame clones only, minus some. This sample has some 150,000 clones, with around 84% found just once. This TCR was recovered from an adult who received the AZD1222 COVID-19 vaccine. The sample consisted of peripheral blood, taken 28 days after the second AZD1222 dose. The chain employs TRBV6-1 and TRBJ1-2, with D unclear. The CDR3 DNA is TGTGCCAGCAGTGAATATGGCTACACCTTC. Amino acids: CASSEYGYTF.